This T cell receptor (beta chain) came from a study of blood T cell repertoires in COVID-19. Study summary: Specimens from acute and convalescent COVID-19 originated in the United States, Italy and Spain. Sample material is recorded as cDNA or gDNA derived from T cells, B-cell-depleted T cells, or PBMCs.

Authors' analysis steps: Amplified reference gene primers provided the basis for estimating nucleated cell counts. The method was immunoSEQ multiplex PCR; TCRdb's version includes in-frame clones alone and lacks a portion of them. V and J calls and clone size are copied from that table; D and trimming were computed from the DNA. The sample consists of 220,000 or so clones, 90% of them appearing once. V lost 0 bases to trimming and J lost 3 bases, with 15 bases between them. In germline, CDR1 is SGHTA, CDR2 FQGNSA. This CDR3 comprises 16 residues. The specimen was PBMCs or T cells enriched from blood (not recorded which). The rearrangement joins TRBV7-2 to TRBJ2-7; tentative D call: TRBD2 (6 bases). The clonotype was recovered from a man younger than 45 who had been exposed to COVID-19. The CDR3 protein is CASSLAESGLHYEQYF. The DNA of the CDR3 is TGTGCCAGCAGCTTAGCCGAATCGGGACTTCACTACGAGCAGTACTTC.